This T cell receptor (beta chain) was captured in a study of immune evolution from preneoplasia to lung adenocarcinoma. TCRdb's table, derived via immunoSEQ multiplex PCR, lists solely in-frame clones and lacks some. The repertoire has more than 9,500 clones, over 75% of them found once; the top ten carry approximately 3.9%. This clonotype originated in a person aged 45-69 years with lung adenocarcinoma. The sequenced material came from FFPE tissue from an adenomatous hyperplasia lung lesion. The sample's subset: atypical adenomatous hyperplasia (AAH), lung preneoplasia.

For the CDR3, the DNA is TGTGCCAGCAGCTTATACCAGGGCTACGAGCAGTACTTC. Translating it yields CASSLYQGYEQYF. This chain joins TRBV11-3 and TRBJ2-7; tentatively, D is TRBD1 (5 bases). CDR1 and CDR2 (germline): SGHNT, YENEEA. Trimming took off 2 bases at V and 3 bases at J, with 8 bases between the two ends. The CDR3 runs 13 residues.